The T cell receptor (beta chain) described here comes from a study of metastatic and nonmetastatic thyroid tumors. Study context: Malignant thyroid and benign thyroid patients provided blood and tumor or nodule tissue whose repertoires were compared.

Authors' methods: Built for papillary thyroid cancer, a distant-metastasis classifier drew on CDR3 differences across clinicopathological groups. From the PCR reads, TCRdb re-called clones with MiXCR. TCRdb's processing, not the authors', yielded these V and J calls. This repertoire shows about 31,000 clones, roughly a fifth found once; its top ten account for 22%. Germline CDR1 MNHEY, CDR2 SVGEGT. The CDR3 consists of 17 residues. V trimming: 5 bases; J trimming: 5 bases; junction bases outside the gene matches: 11. This clone has just a few counts. All patients reached thyroid surgery having received no treatment beforehand.

Source material: blood. The chain is built from TRBV6-2 or TRBV6-3 and TRBJ1-6, with 8 bases fitting TRBD1. The clonotype originates from a female donor with papillary thyroid cancer or a benign thyroid nodule (not recorded which). Some clones in this sample may be carry-over from other donors' samples. CDR3 sequence reads: CASSGRTGSTNNSPLHF. In DNA, the CDR3 is TGTGCCAGCAGTGGACGGACAGGGTCGACGAATAATTCACCCCTCCACTTT.